These 19 T cell receptor beta chains originate from one sample sequenced in a study of tumor-infiltrating lymphocytes in primary liver carcinoma. The source material, about 19-30 mg of unsorted bulk tissue, was used to co-extract RNA and DNA. A primer in the constant region served to generate TCR beta cDNA from roughly 520 ng of total RNA. ARM-PCR, slightly modified, supplied the TCR beta libraries through three nested multiplex PCR rounds. For approximately 11 cycles apiece, the opening two PCR rounds ran with TRBV1-TRBV30 forward primers and a C-beta reverse primer. TCRdb processed the multiplex PCR reads anew with MiXCR; each CDR3 protein has one entry. The sample holds 80,000 or so distinct CDR3 sequences, roughly two thirds seen once. Material: tumor-adjacent normal liver tissue. The source of these receptors is a man between 40 and 49 years old with primary liver carcinoma and hepatitis B virus infection.

This clonotype showed up just once. One junction end does not reproduce the germline sequence, and a read error may be involved. This sequence joins TRBV5-4 and TRBJ2-2, with a tentative D call TRBD2 (6 bases). This CDR3 has 16 amino acids. Germline loops: CDR1 SGHNT, CDR2 YYREEE (reference sequence). DNA for the CDR3: TGTGTCAGCAGCACGGCGGCGGGAAGTGATACCGGGGGGCTGTTTTTT. This sequence encodes CVSSTAAGSDTGGLFF.

About this clonotype itself: A junction end diverges from the germline sequence, so it may reflect a read error. V usage is TRBV12-3 or TRBV12-4 and J usage is TRBJ2-5, with 8 bases lining up with TRBD2. The CDR3 is made up of 13 amino acids. This CDR3 is CASSLVRGETQYF. The CDR3 DNA reads TGTGCCAGCAGTTTGGTGCGGGGGGAGACTCAGTACTTC.

As regards this clonotype: It is likely a read error, because the conserved phenylalanine at the end of the CDR3 is missing. The J gene is TRBJ2-5, the V gene TRBV11-2; possible D gene TRBD1, 5 bases. The germline V gene has CDR1 SGHAT and CDR2 FQNNGV. The CDR3 contains 16 residues. The CDR3 DNA is TGTGCCTGCAGCTTTTGGCCAGTGGGGCAACAAGAGACCCAGTACATC. It encodes CACSFWPVGQQETQYI.

This clonotype was detected once. Its ends do not fully match the called genes, so a read error is possible. The chain is built from TRBV6-6 and TRBJ2-7; 7 positions match TRBD2. The CDR3 is 15 amino acids. Germline V gives CDR1 MNHNY, CDR2 SVGAGI (reference sequence). In DNA form, the CDR3 reads TGTGCCAGCAGTTCTAGCCGGGAGGTCTCCTTCAAGCAATACTTC. Its translation is CASSSSREVSFKQYF.

As to this clonotype: The CDR3 does not close with the conserved phenylalanine or tryptophan, likely indicating a read error. The chain employs TRBV29-1 and TRBJ2-1, with D tentatively TRBD2 (5 bases). CDR3 length: 12 amino acids. In germline, CDR1 is SQVTM, CDR2 ANQGSEA. This chain's CDR3 is CCATEAAGEQFL. The CDR3 nucleotides are TGCTGCGCTACGGAGGCCGCAGGTGAGCAGTTCTTA.

This chain joins TRBV6-5 and TRBJ2-7; TRBD2 matches 10 bases. Germline V gene data show CDR1 as MNHEY and CDR2 as SVGAGI. The CDR3 length is 15 residues. Germline trimming cut 7 bases from V and 3 bases from J; bases unmatched to any gene: 9. The CDR3 reads CASNYRASGGYEQYF. The CDR3 DNA is TGTGCCAGCAACTATCGGGCTAGCGGGGGCTACGAGCAGTACTTC.

Note on this clonotype: At one end the junction does not follow the germline gene, possibly because of a read error. The V and J genes are TRBV11-2 and TRBJ2-2, with D possibly TRBD1 on 6 matching bases. Germline V gene lookup returns CDR1 SGHAT and CDR2 FQNNGV. The CDR3 contains 17 residues. The CDR3 bases are TGCGCCAGCAGCTTAGATCATCGGGGTAGGGACATCGGGGAGCTGTTTTTT. Translated, it gives CASSLDHRGRDIGELFF.

Worth noting for this clonotype: Sequence at one end of the junction differs from germline and may be a read error. This chain joins TRBV18 and TRBJ2-1; TRBD2 agrees at 7 bases. The CDR3 is made up of 15 amino acids. In germline, CDR1 is KGHSH, CDR2 LQKENI. CDR3 sequence: CASSPSGTPNNELFF. The CDR3 coding sequence is TGTGCCAGCTCACCAAGCGGGACTCCCAACAATGAGCTGTTCTTC.

This clonotype was detected a few times. The junction differs from germline at one of its ends, possibly a read error. DNA for the CDR3: TGCGCCAGCAGTTCTAGCGCCGGCTACGGGCAGTACTTC. It encodes CASSSSAGYGQYF. J is TRBJ2-7 and V is TRBV5-1; D is perhaps TRBD2 (6 bases). The V gene's germline CDR1 is SGHRS and CDR2 YFSETQ. This CDR3 comprises 13 residues.

The rearrangement links TRBV4-1 to TRBJ2-1; 7 bases fit TRBD2. Germline lookup yields CDR1 MGHRA and CDR2 YSYEKL. The CDR3 spans 12 residues. Unmatched junction bases numbered 0, after V lost 1 base and J lost 9 bases. Written as DNA, the CDR3 is TGCGCCAGCAGCCAAGCGGGAGGTGAGCAGTTCTTC. Translation: CASSQAGGEQFF.

For this clonotype: A much larger clonotype is one base distant, so this may be a read error. V usage is TRBV4-1 and J usage is TRBJ1-3, with TRBD1 matching 11 bases. Looked up from germline, CDR1 is MGHRA and CDR2 is YSYEKL. The trim removed 1 base at V and 2 bases at J, leaving 10 bases unmatched. The CDR3 has 19 amino acids. CDR3 region: CASSQAGTGGPDPGNTIYF. CDR3 in DNA: TGCGCCAGCAGCCAAGCGGGGACAGGGGGTCCGGACCCTGGAAACACCATATATTTT.

Worth noting for this clonotype: Likely a read error: the CDR3 ends without its conserved phenylalanine or tryptophan. The limits of the CDR3 on the DNA are not certain, so only TCRdb's listed CDR3 is given. The chain is built from TRBV4-1 and TRBJ2-7; the table's D call TRBD2 went unverified against the DNA. Including both end residues, the CDR3 is 15 amino acids long. Germline CDR1 MGHRA, CDR2 YSYEKL. CDR3 in amino acids: CASSQDTGGGFEQYL.

The V call is TRBV28, the J call TRBJ2-7, with a possible D match to TRBD2 (6 bases). From germline, CDR1 is MDHEN and CDR2 SYDVKM. Trimming took 5 bases from V and 2 from J, leaving 25 bases between them. CDR3 length: 18 amino acids. The CDR3, as DNA: TGTGCCAGCAGTCCATTATTTGCGGGGAAACGACTAACCTACGAGCAGTACTTC. Protein sequence: CASSPLFAGKRLTYEQYF.

The chain employs TRBV12-3 or TRBV12-4 and TRBJ2-7, with D perhaps TRBD1 (6 bases). Trimming left V 0 bases short and J 6 bases short, with 12 bases between. The CDR3 spans 14 residues. CDR3 region: CASSLATGTCEQYF. The CDR3 nucleotides are TGTGCCAGCAGTTTAGCGACAGGTACCTGCGAGCAGTACTTC.

Details on this clonotype: Given a much more abundant clone one base away, this may be a read error. The chain uses TRBV25-1 and TRBJ2-7; 8 nucleotides match TRBD1. Per the germline V gene, CDR1 is MGHDK and CDR2 is SYGVNS. The CDR3 is 16 amino acids. CDR3 region: CTSSEPGQGKIYEQYF. The CDR3 coding sequence is TGTACCAGCAGTGAACCCGGACAGGGAAAGATCTACGAGCAGTACTTC.

V gene TRBV11-2 combines with J gene TRBJ2-1, with D possibly being TRBD1 (6 bases). The CDR3 is made up of 16 amino acids. Germline V lookup: CDR1 SGHAT, CDR2 FQNNGV. V was shortened by 5 bases and J by 13 bases, with 27 bases between the two germline ends. This CDR3 reads CASSPQGMGDIRVQFF. CDR3 DNA sequence: TGTGCCAGCAGCCCCCAGGGGATGGGGGACATCCGGGTTCAGTTCTTC.

This chain uses TRBV11-2 with TRBJ2-3, with D possibly being TRBD1 or TRBD2 (6 bases each). Germline V CDR1 and CDR2: SGHAT, FQNNGV. The CDR3 length is 15 residues. The V and J ends lost 3 bases and 8 bases respectively, with 18 bases between them. This CDR3 is CASSLPGRGPGTQYF. As DNA, the CDR3 is TGTGCCAGCAGCTTGCCCGGACGGGGGCCGGGTACGCAGTATTTT.

This chain joins TRBV24-1 and TRBJ2-5, with a tentative D call TRBD1 (5 bases). V was clipped by 6 bases and J by 5 bases, with 12 bases between them. CDR1 and CDR2 from the germline V gene are KGHDR and SFDVKD. The CDR3 contains 13 residues. The CDR3 DNA reads TGTGCCACCAGTCGGACATTCCATGAGACCCAGTACTTC. Its protein is CATSRTFHETQYF.

In this sample, this clonotype turned up once. The junction differs from germline at one of its ends, possibly a read error. The V call is TRBV11-2, the J call TRBJ2-1; D is perhaps TRBD1 or TRBD2 (5 bases each). Germline V CDR1 and CDR2: SGHAT, FQNNGV. The CDR3 spans 16 residues. The CDR3 loop is CTSSSNGASTSNEQFF. The CDR3 nucleotides are TGTACCAGCAGCTCGAATGGGGCTAGCACAAGCAATGAGCAGTTCTTC.